This T cell receptor beta chain was identified in a study of control samples from healthy donors and cancer patients. V dropped 2 bases and J dropped 6 bases, with 8 bases sitting between them. This CDR3 contains 13 residues. Germline V gene sequence: CDR1 SGHRS, CDR2 YFSETQ. The table came from immunoSEQ multiplex PCR; TCRdb's copy has only in-frame clones and leaves some out. This sample has about 49,000 clones, with roughly 92% found just once. The V call is TRBV5-1, the J call TRBJ2-2; D might be TRBD1 (5 bases). The clonotype originates from a man aged 30 to 45 with colorectal cancer. The sequenced material came from PBMCs. This chain's CDR3 is CASSLRQSGELFF. The DNA of the CDR3 is TGCGCCAGCAGCTTAAGACAGTCCGGGGAGCTGTTTTTT.